This T cell receptor beta chain came from a study of T cell repertoires in cytomegalovirus infection. Study in general: Selection of CMV epitopes for the study included recently identified HLA-C-restricted and well-studied HLA-B-restricted ones. Matching HLA type, along with CMV infection, was indicated by public TCR beta signatures.

Study results and caveats: CMV-specific TCR beta clonotypes restricted by HLA-C dominated the ex vivo response. People with CMV and the relevant HLA were identified by cumulative public TCR beta family frequency.

As regards this clonotype: Its antigen is unidentified.

In TCRdb, the reads were re-called with MiXCR into one record per CDR3 protein. The sample holds approximately 470,000 distinct CDR3 sequences, roughly 46% seen once. V was pared by 3 bases and J by 5 bases, with 13 bases between. The CDR3 spans 14 residues. The clonotype originates from a human donor in good health (CMV status not recorded). Some clones in this sample may be carry-over from other donors' samples. The rearrangement uses TRBV12-3 or TRBV12-4 and TRBJ2-5; a possible D gene is TRBD2 (5 bases). The starting material was cultured PBMCs, obtained from culture after CMV antigen stimulation. The CDR3, as DNA: TGTGCCAGCAGTTTCGACGGGAAGCGGGAGACCCAGTACTTC. This translates into CASSFDGKRETQYF.